This TCR beta chain is drawn from a study of ipilimumab plus nivolumab after autologous stem cell transplantation. Regarding the study as a whole: Per the authors, repertoire, Treg and microbiota data justify further study.

Patients got ipilimumab 1 mg/kg beginning 14 to 28 days post-transplant. TCRdb keeps only in-frame clones here, not all; method: immunoSEQ multiplex PCR. The sample gives just over 40,000 clones, approximately 92% of which show up once; roughly 0.9% is in the top ten. For this clone: Its antigen remains unknown.

This CDR3 has 15 amino acids. Sample: PBMCs, taken in a trial of ipilimumab plus nivolumab as post-transplant consolidation. This receptor was identified in a male donor with multiple myeloma. This chain links TRBV21-1 with TRBJ1-1; whether TRBD1, the table's D call, matches the DNA was not checked. TRBV21-1 is listed as a pseudogene. CDR3 in DNA: TGTGCCAGCCGACTTACCGACAGGGGGAGGGCTGAAGCTTTCTTT. Translating it yields CASRLTDRGRAEAFF.